These T cell receptor beta chains were read from a single sample in a study of blood T cell repertoires in COVID-19. The table came from immunoSEQ multiplex PCR; TCRdb's copy has only in-frame clones and leaves some out. The data contain about 400,000 clones, roughly 90% of them singletons. The specimen sequenced was PBMCs or T cells enriched from blood (not recorded which). The receptor set was obtained from a woman under 40 with acute COVID-19. Each CDR3 is given with its conserved first and last residue. A D gene is named only where the DNA matches it firmly. The size field is filled for only some rows; it gives once, few, many or a size class.

v_gene	abundance	d_gene	j_gene	CDR3nt	CDR3aa
TRBV2	NA	TRBD1	TRBJ1-6	TGTGCCAGCAAAACGGGACAGTATAATTCACCCCTCCACTTT	CASKTGQYNSPLHF
TRBV7-9	NA	TRBD1	TRBJ2-7	TGTGCCAGCAGCTCGCCGGGACAGGGGGCCCACGAGCAGTACTTC	CASSSPGQGAHEQYF
TRBV15	NA	TRBD1	TRBJ2-7	TGTGCCACCAGCCCGATACGGACAGGAACCTACGAGCAGTACTTC	CATSPIRTGTYEQYF
TRBV29-1	NA	NA	TRBJ1-2	TGCAGCGTTGAACGACCGGGACTCAAGGGCCTCCCCTATGGCTACACCTTC	CSVERPGLKGLPYGYTF
TRBV4-1	NA	TRBD2	TRBJ2-3	TGCGCCAGCACCCCGTGGGTAGCGGGGGGGAAGGATACGCAGTATTTT	CASTPWVAGGKDTQYF
TRBV7-2	once	TRBD2	TRBJ2-1	TGTGCCAGCAAAAGGGCCCGTGTAGCGGGGGGGTACAATGAGCAGTTCTTC	CASKRARVAGGYNEQFF
TRBV18	NA	NA	TRBJ2-3	TGTGCCAGCTCACCACTCGGCCAGGCAGATACGCAGTATTTT	CASSPLGQADTQYF
TRBV6-5	once	NA	TRBJ1-1	TGTGCCAGCAGTTACCTTGCAGGTAATTCTAACACTGAAGCTTTCTTT	CASSYLAGNSNTEAFF
TRBV19	NA	TRBD1	TRBJ1-1	TGTGCCAGTAGTATAGCCAGGGGGAAAAGTAATACTGAAGCTTTCTTT	CASSIARGKSNTEAFF
TRBV7-3	NA	NA	TRBJ2-6	TGTGCCAGCAGCTTGGTGAGCTCTGGGGCCAACGTCCTGACTTTC	CASSLVSSGANVLTF
TRBV19	NA	NA	TRBJ2-7	TGTGCCACCCAAGAGGACACTACCTACGAGCAGTACTTC	CATQEDTTYEQYF
TRBV5-6	NA	NA	TRBJ1-1	TGTGCCAGCAGCTTCGTAATGAACACTGAAGCTTTCTTT	CASSFVMNTEAFF
TRBV4-3	NA	NA	TRBJ1-1	TGCGCCAGCAGCCAAGATAATTCGCAGGGGAGAGCTTTCTTT	CASSQDNSQGRAFF
TRBV29-1	NA	NA	TRBJ1-1	TGCAGCGTTGTACAGGGAAACATGAACACTGAAGCTTTCTTT	CSVVQGNMNTEAFF
TRBV5-1	NA	NA	TRBJ1-1	TGCGCCAGCAGCTCCACGACAATCGGTAGCACTGAAGCTTTCTTT	CASSSTTIGSTEAFF
TRBV30	NA	NA	TRBJ1-4	TGTGCCTGGAGTGTACGAGCGGCTAATGAAAAACTGTTTTTT	CAWSVRAANEKLFF
TRBV20-1	once	TRBD2	TRBJ2-1	TGCAGTGCTAGTAAGCGGGGGGGACCCTACAATGAGCAGTTCTTC	CSASKRGGPYNEQFF
TRBV10-1	NA	NA	TRBJ1-1	TGCGCCAGCAGTGAAGGCGGGGGAAGAACTGAAGCTTTCTTT	CASSEGGGRTEAFF
TRBV28	NA	NA	TRBJ1-5	TGTGCCAGCAGTTTATACCCAGATCGCGGGCCCCAGCATTTT	CASSLYPDRGPQHF
TRBV5-1	NA	NA	TRBJ2-7	TGCGCCAGCGTTCTGTTGACGGCCCCACCGGGGGAGCAGTACTTC	CASVLLTAPPGEQYF
TRBV2	NA	NA	TRBJ1-1	TGTGCCAGCAGAGCGATCTCGGTTGCAGGGATGAACACTGAAGCTTTCTTT	CASRAISVAGMNTEAFF
TRBV6-1	NA	NA	TRBJ2-7	TGTGCCAGCAGTGAATACACCCTCTTCGGGGGCTACGAGCAGTACTTC	CASSEYTLFGGYEQYF
TRBV29-1	NA	TRBD1	TRBJ2-1	TGCAGCGTTGAAGATCGGACAGGGGCCCCCGACAATGAGCAGTTCTTC	CSVEDRTGAPDNEQFF
TRBV7-2	NA	TRBD1	TRBJ2-3	TGTGCCAGCAGAACCGGGACAGGGACAGATACGCAGTATTTT	CASRTGTGTDTQYF
TRBV25-1	NA	NA	TRBJ1-2	TGTGCCAGCAGAGGGACGGGAGCTAACTATGGCTACACCTTC	CASRGTGANYGYTF
TRBV18	NA	NA	TRBJ2-7	TGTGCCAGCTCACCACCCGAGGGTCTACGTGGCTACGAGCAGTACTTC	CASSPPEGLRGYEQYF
TRBV18	NA	NA	TRBJ2-3	TGTGCCAGCTCACGAGCGGGGACAAACACAGATACGCAGTATTTT	CASSRAGTNTDTQYF
TRBV18	NA	TRBD1	TRBJ2-7	TGTGCCAGCTCACCAAACAGGGGTTTGGGCTCCTACGAGCAGTACTTC	CASSPNRGLGSYEQYF